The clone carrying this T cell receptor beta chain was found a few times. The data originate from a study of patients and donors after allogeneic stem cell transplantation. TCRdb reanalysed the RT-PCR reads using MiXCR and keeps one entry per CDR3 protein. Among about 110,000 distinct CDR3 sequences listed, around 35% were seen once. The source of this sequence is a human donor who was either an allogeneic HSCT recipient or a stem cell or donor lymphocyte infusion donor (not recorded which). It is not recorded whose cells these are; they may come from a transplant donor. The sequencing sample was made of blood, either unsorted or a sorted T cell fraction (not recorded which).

CDR3 region: CASSLGRMGTNEKLFF. In DNA, the CDR3 is TGTGCCAGCAGCTTAGGCAGGATGGGGACTAATGAAAAACTGTTTTTT. The rearrangement joins TRBV11-2 to TRBJ1-4; D is undetermined. CDR1 and CDR2 from the germline V gene are SGHAT and FQNNGV. The CDR3 has 16 residues. The V end was cut by 1 base, the J end by 2 bases, with 11 bases between.